This TCR beta chain was found in a study of regulatory T cells in long-lasting Graves disease. General study results and limits: Compared with new cases, persistent Graves' patients showed reduced TCR diversity.

Time point in this sample: newly diagnosed GD, antithyroid drugs for less than 3 months. Extracted RNA from PBMCs served as the source of the TCR library. This clonotype occurred a few times. The antigen is unknown. Arm-PCR of CDR3 regions and iRepertoire HTBI primers were the basis on which TCR beta libraries were built. One entry per CDR3 protein results from TCRdb running MiXCR on the multiplex PCR reads. There are a few hundred thousand distinct CDR3 sequences in the sample; over 15% occur only once, and less than 35% lies in the top ten. V trimming: 8 bases; J trimming: 3 bases; junction bases outside the gene matches: 5. There are 14 residues in the CDR3. The germline gives CDR1 MDHEN, CDR2 SYDVKM. This same sample was also taken into another study, of T cells in Graves' hyperthyroidism and ophthalmopathy. That report notes: Before onset, ophthalmopathy was predicted by the model a median around 6 months earlier.

Source: peripheral blood mononuclear cells (PBMCs), taken at new diagnosis, from a patient treated with antithyroid drugs. The rearrangement links TRBV28 to TRBJ2-2; 8 nucleotides match TRBD1. This sequence was found in a man in his forties with Graves disease. This CDR3 is CASRDRRYTGELFF. In DNA form, the CDR3 reads TGTGCCAGCCGGGACAGGCGGTACACCGGGGAGCTGTTTTTT.